This T cell receptor beta chain was sequenced for a study of blood T cell repertoires in COVID-19. Study-wide context: COVID-19 samples from acute and convalescent phases originated in the United States, Italy and Spain. T cells, B-cell-depleted T cells, or PBMCs supplied cDNA or gDNA.

V shed 4 bases, J shed 7 bases, and the junction held 11 bases outside the gene matches. CDR1 SGHVS and CDR2 FNYEAQ come from the germline V gene. The CDR3 spans 16 residues. In the authors' workflow: Quantification of nucleated cells was approximated via reference gene primer amplification. Data came from immunoSEQ multiplex PCR; TCRdb stores just in-frame clones and leaves some out. D and trimming were read from the DNA, whereas the V and J calls and clone size are those reported in that table. The table shows 100,000 to 150,000 clones, with roughly 85% occurring only once. This clonotype was obtained from an elderly man with active or convalescent COVID-19. The rearrangement links TRBV7-6 to TRBJ1-5; TRBD1 matches 9 bases. Input material: peripheral blood. As DNA, the CDR3 is TGTGCCAGCAGCTCTTCCGGGACAGGGAGGGAACAGCCCCAGCATTTT. It specifies CASSSSGTGREQPQHF.